The clone carrying this TCR beta chain was seen ten or more times. The sample is drawn from a study of blood T cells in healthy people across ages. With a J-beta primer mix and a sample-barcoded 5' primer, a second PCR ran about 7 to 12 cycles. Each TCR beta cDNA got a 12-nucleotide random molecular identifier. One entry per CDR3 protein, called by TCRdb with MiXCR from the 5' RACE reads. In the table there are about 640,000 distinct CDR3 sequences, approximately 30% of which are singletons. V lost 0 bases to trimming and J lost 4 bases, with 9 bases between them. Germline lookup yields CDR1 DFQATT and CDR2 SNEGSKA (reference sequence). This CDR3 has 13 residues.

V gene TRBV20-1 combines with J gene TRBJ2-5, with unresolved D. The sample taken for sequencing was blood. The TCR originated in a woman of 80 years or more in good health. For the CDR3, the DNA is TGCAGTGCTAGAGATACTGGAGTAGAGACCCAGTACTTC. Translating gives CSARDTGVETQYF.